The 14 T cell receptor beta chains in this list originate from one sample, sequenced in a study of shared clonotypes between healthy human individuals. Sequencing was performed with immunoSEQ multiplex PCR; in TCRdb, only in-frame clones are kept and a portion is missing. The sample contains over 1.5 million clones, around 98% of which appear only once. The sample taken for sequencing was naive CD4+ T cells sorted from blood. The subset here: CD45RA+ positively selected. The receptors shown here come from a man aged 25-45 years in good health.

The V gene is TRBV28, the J gene TRBJ1-2; D remains ambiguous. There are 12 residues in the CDR3. Trimming shortened V by 5 bases and J by 2 bases, and 6 bases separated the two germline ends. The germline V gene encodes CDR1 MDHEN and CDR2 SYDVKM. CDR3 sequence (DNA): TGTGCCAGCAGTGCGGGGAACTATGGCTACACCTTC. Protein product: CASSAGNYGYTF.

The CDR3 DNA is TGTGCCAGCAGCCGCGGACGCCTAAACACCGGGGAGCTGTTTTTT. Its protein product is CASSRGRLNTGELFF. The genes are TRBV7-8 and TRBJ2-2; D ambiguous. The germline V gene encodes CDR1 SGHVS and CDR2 FQNEAQ. Trimming left V 5 bases short and J 2 bases short, with 12 bases between. The length of the CDR3 is 15 residues.

The J gene is TRBJ2-6, the V gene TRBV19, with D perhaps matching TRBD1 or TRBD2 (5 bases each). Trimming took off 6 bases at V and 0 bases at J, with 15 bases between the two ends. Germline loops: CDR1 LNHDA, CDR2 SQIVND (reference sequence). The CDR3 is 17 amino acids. Written as DNA, the CDR3 is TGTGCCAGTAGCCCCTCCGGGACGTACTCTGGGGCCAACGTCCTGACTTTC. Translation gives CASSPSGTYSGANVLTF.

The J gene is TRBJ2-7, the V gene TRBV4-1; a possible D gene is TRBD1 (6 bases). Between the trimmed V and J ends, which lost 0 bases and 2 bases, there was a span of 11 bases. Germline CDR1 reads MGHRA; CDR2 reads YSYEKL. CDR3 length equals 15 residues. CDR3 sequence reads: CASSQDRTVPYEQYF. The CDR3 DNA follows: TGCGCCAGCAGCCAAGATCGGACAGTTCCCTACGAGCAGTACTTC.

The chain combines TRBV7-2 with TRBJ2-1; D gene unclear. The V gene lost 1 base and the J gene lost 11 bases, with 15 bases spanning the gap. Germline-derived CDR1 and CDR2 are SGHTA and FQGNSA. The CDR3 contains 14 residues. The CDR3 sequence: CASSLEGGLNQQFF. The CDR3, as DNA: TGTGCCAGCAGCTTAGAGGGTGGCCTTAACCAGCAGTTCTTC.

The rearrangement joins TRBV6-1 to TRBJ1-5; D is undetermined. V was trimmed by 8 bases and J by 6 bases, leaving 17 bases between them. CDR3 length: 14 amino acids. The V gene's germline CDR1 is MNHNS and CDR2 SASEGT. This CDR3 is CASVPSPRGQPQHF. The CDR3 nucleotides read TGTGCCAGCGTGCCCTCCCCTCGGGGTCAGCCCCAGCATTTT.

The chain couples TRBV2 to TRBJ2-5, with D unclear. Germline CDR1 is SNHLY and CDR2 is FYNNEI. This CDR3 region has 10 residues. Trimming removed 1 base from V and 9 bases from J, with 3 bases in between. The CDR3 sequence is CASSEGAQYF. For the CDR3, the DNA is TGTGCCAGCAGTGAAGGGGCCCAGTACTTC.

Points on this clone: The identical CDR3 is also encoded by other nucleotide sequences in the sample. The chain combines TRBV29-1 with TRBJ2-5; D remains unclear. The length of the CDR3 is 10 residues. CDR1 is SQVTM and CDR2 is ANQGSEA in the germline V gene. Trimming took off 4 bases at V and 3 bases at J, with 3 bases between the two ends. CDR3 amino acids: CSVGEETQYF. The CDR3 region has the DNA TGCAGCGTTGGAGAAGAGACCCAGTACTTC.

Details on this clone: At the DNA level, this CDR3 is encoded by other sequences in the same sample as well. The gene calls are TRBV5-4 and TRBJ2-7; 7 bases line up with TRBD2. After removal of 1 base from V and 1 base from J, the junction contained 2 bases not matched to a gene. Germline loops: CDR1 SGHNT, CDR2 YYREEE (reference sequence). The CDR3 has 14 residues. The DNA of the CDR3 is TGTGCCAGCAGCTTGTCTAGCGGTTCCTACGAGCAGTACTTC. Its protein product is CASSLSSGSYEQYF.

V usage is TRBV5-1 and J usage is TRBJ2-1, with D unresolved. The CDR3 consists of 13 residues. CDR1 SGHRS and CDR2 YFSETQ come from the germline V gene. V was cut by 0 bases and J by 5 bases, with 6 bases left in between. The CDR3 region has the DNA TGCGCCAGCAGCTTGGCACACAACAATGAGCAGTTCTTC. It codes for CASSLAHNNEQFF.

The rearrangement uses TRBV19 and TRBJ2-1; perhaps TRBD2 as D (5 bases). Trimming took 7 bases from V and 4 from J, leaving 14 bases between them. The length of the CDR3 is 14 residues. Germline values: CDR1 LNHDA, CDR2 SQIVND (reference sequence). In nucleotides, the CDR3 is TGTGCCAGTACCGCCCGGGGTTTGTACAATGAGCAGTTCTTC. It encodes CASTARGLYNEQFF.

V gene TRBV5-1 combines with J gene TRBJ2-3; 12 nucleotides line up with TRBD2. V shed 7 bases, J shed 2 bases, and the junction held 2 bases outside the gene matches. The CDR3 is made up of 14 amino acids. Germline V gene sequence: CDR1 SGHRS, CDR2 YFSETQ. This CDR3 reads CASGLAGITDTQYF. As DNA, the CDR3 is TGCGCCAGCGGACTAGCGGGAATCACAGATACGCAGTATTTT.

The rearrangement uses TRBV29-1 and TRBJ2-3; D tentatively fits TRBD1 or TRBD2 (5 bases each). CDR3 length: 12 amino acids. V shed 5 bases and J shed 6 bases, with 12 bases lying between them. From germline, CDR1 is SQVTM and CDR2 ANQGSEA. The DNA of the CDR3 is TGCAGCGTTCCGGGGCCCAGGGATACGCAGTATTTT. It is translated as CSVPGPRDTQYF.

The V and J genes are TRBV11-2 and TRBJ1-4; D gene unclear. In germline, CDR1 is SGHAT, CDR2 FQNNGV. V was trimmed by 0 bases and J by 8 bases, leaving 4 bases between them. This CDR3 contains 12 residues. The CDR3 nucleotides are TGTGCCAGCAGCTTAGAAAACGAAAAACTGTTTTTT. This translates into CASSLENEKLFF.